This TCR beta chain emerged from a study of blood T cell repertoires in COVID-19. Study background: Researchers got acute and convalescent COVID-19 samples from the United States, Italy and Spain. Sources were T cells, B-cell-depleted T cells, or PBMCs; the material itself was cDNA or gDNA.

The length of the CDR3 is 15 residues. Per germline, CDR1 SGHRS and CDR2 YFSETQ. V dropped 0 bases and J dropped 5 bases, with 14 bases sitting between them. Source study methods: Quantification of nucleated cells was approximated via reference gene primer amplification. TCRdb keeps only in-frame clones here, not all; method: immunoSEQ multiplex PCR. V, J and clone size derive from that table, while D and trimming were established from the DNA sequence. The top ten hold roughly 18% of the sample, which has hundreds of thousands of clones, around four fifths seen once. This chain joins TRBV5-1 and TRBJ1-2, with D maybe TRBD1 (5 bases). The sequenced material came from peripheral blood. The receptor's source is a woman older than 75 with active or convalescent COVID-19. DNA of the CDR3: TGCGCCAGCAGCTTGGCGGGGCAGGGAGGGTATGGCTACACCTTC. Amino acids: CASSLAGQGGYGYTF.